Below are 20 T cell receptor beta chains sequenced from a single sample in a study of cytomegalovirus exposure and HLA in healthy donors. Only in-frame clones appear in the TCRdb table, and some are missing; sequencing was by immunoSEQ multiplex PCR. The profile shows around 240,000 clones, around 90% of them singletons. The sequenced sample was PBMCs. These TCRs come from a woman in her late teens or twenties in good health and CMV-seronegative.

The rearrangement links TRBV6-5 to TRBJ2-1; TRBD2 agrees at 11 bases. In germline, CDR1 is MNHEY, CDR2 SVGAGI. CDR3 length equals 13 residues. V was clipped by 4 bases and J by 8 bases; unmatched bases: 1. CDR3 coding DNA: TGTGCCAGCAGTTTACTAGCGGGGGATGAGCAGTTCTTC. This codes for CASSLLAGDEQFF.

This chain uses TRBV10-3 with TRBJ1-6; a weak D match, TRBD1 (6 bases). This CDR3 region has 17 residues. Germline lookup yields CDR1 ENHRY and CDR2 SYGVKD. Between the trimmed V and J ends, which lost 4 bases and 2 bases, there was a span of 15 bases. The CDR3 region is CAISGAAGVTYNSPLHF. CDR3 bases: TGTGCCATCAGTGGGGCGGCAGGGGTGACCTATAATTCACCCCTCCACTTT.

This chain connects TRBV13 to TRBJ2-7, with TRBD2 matching over 8 bases. The J segment lost 0 bases and the V segment lost 5 bases, leaving 6 bases of the junction unmatched. CDR1 and CDR2 (germline): PRHDT, FYEKMQ (reference sequence). The CDR3 consists of 15 residues. The CDR3 DNA reads TGTGCCAGCAGCGCCTTAGCGGGGAGCTCCTACGAGCAGTACGTC. Amino acid sequence: CASSALAGSSYEQYV.

V is TRBV28 and J is TRBJ1-3; tentatively, D is TRBD1 (5 bases). This CDR3 spans 16 amino acids. V was pared by 5 bases and J by 0 bases, with 14 bases between. Germline V gives CDR1 MDHEN, CDR2 SYDVKM. Here the CDR3 DNA reads TGTGCCAGCAGTGCCCAGGGATTCTCCTCTGGAAACACCATATATTTT. Its translation is CASSAQGFSSGNTIYF. Full variable domain (outside the CDR3, taken from reference TRBV28 and TRBJ1-3): DVKVTQSSRYLVKRTGEKVFLECVQDMDHENMFWYRQDPGLGLRLIYFSYDVKMKEKGDIPEGYSVSREKKERFSLILESASTNQTSMYLCASSAQGFSSGNTIYFGEGSWLTVV.

V is TRBV19 and J is TRBJ2-5, with 7 bases that match TRBD1. Germline V gives CDR1 LNHDA, CDR2 SQIVND (reference sequence). V was pared by 6 bases and J by 2 bases, with 9 bases of the junction left unmatched. The CDR3 length is 15 residues. The CDR3 sequence is CASRWDSESQETQYF. The CDR3, as DNA: TGTGCCAGTAGATGGGACAGTGAGAGTCAAGAGACCCAGTACTTC. The full variable domain, in which reference TRBV19 and TRBJ2-5 provide the parts outside the CDR3, is DGGITQSPKYLFRKEGQNVTLSCEQNLNHDAMYWYRQDPGQGLRLIYYSQIVNDFQKGDIAEGYSVSREKKESFPLTVTSAQKNPTAFYLCASRWDSESQETQYFGPGTRLLVL.

The chain employs TRBV2 and TRBJ2-1, with D unresolved. CDR3 length: 13 amino acids. V dropped 7 bases and J dropped 7 bases, with 14 bases sitting between them. Germline V gene data show CDR1 as SNHLY and CDR2 as FYNNEI. CDR3 in DNA: TGTGCCAGCAACGAACCCACCCGGAATGAGCAGTTCTTC. Its translation is CASNEPTRNEQFF.

The chain links TRBV2 to TRBJ1-5, with a weak D call TRBD1 (5 bases). The ends were cut back, 0 bases at V and 7 bases at J, with 13 bases in the middle. Germline lookup yields CDR1 SNHLY and CDR2 FYNNEI. The CDR3 consists of 15 residues. The CDR3 region is CASSEALREGQPQHF. The DNA of the CDR3 is TGTGCCAGCAGTGAAGCGCTCAGGGAGGGCCAGCCCCAGCATTTT.

This clone was found once. The chain joins TRBV2 to TRBJ2-2; possibly TRBD2 for D (5 bases). CDR1 and CDR2 from the germline V gene are SNHLY and FYNNEI. V was shortened by 1 base and J by 7 bases, with 7 bases between the two germline ends. The CDR3 length is 13 residues. The CDR3 is CASSEGENGELFF. Here the CDR3 DNA reads TGTGCCAGCAGTGAAGGGGAGAACGGGGAGCTGTTTTTT.

The J gene is TRBJ2-7, the V gene TRBV5-1; tentatively, D is TRBD1 (5 bases). CDR1 is SGHRS, CDR2 YFSETQ, per germline. The CDR3 length is 12 residues. Trimming pared 7 bases from V and 2 bases from J, leaving 10 bases between. This CDR3 reads CASSQGAYEQYF. CDR3 DNA sequence: TGCGCCAGCTCCCAGGGTGCCTACGAGCAGTACTTC.

This chain links TRBV28 with TRBJ1-5, with D possibly being TRBD1 (6 bases). V lost 5 bases, J lost 1 base, and 15 bases lay in between. Germline CDR1 is MDHEN and CDR2 is SYDVKM. The CDR3 loop spans 16 amino acids. CDR3 residues: CASSPTDSWSNQPQHF. CDR3 DNA sequence: TGTGCCAGCAGTCCGACGGACAGCTGGAGCAATCAGCCCCAGCATTTT.

This rearrangement joins TRBV5-6 to TRBJ2-3; TRBD1 matches at 7 bases. Germline V CDR1 and CDR2: SGHDT, YYEEEE. CDR3 length: 16 amino acids. V gave up 0 bases and J gave up 2 bases; unmatched junction bases: 6. CDR3 region: CASSLAGTANTDTQYF. CDR3 in DNA: TGTGCCAGCAGCTTGGCAGGGACAGCCAACACAGATACGCAGTATTTT.

The chain recombines TRBV5-1 with TRBJ2-1; 10 bases are a match to TRBD2. J gave up 6 bases and V 0 bases, and 6 bases lay outside the gene matches. This CDR3 has 16 amino acids. Germline loops: CDR1 SGHRS, CDR2 YFSETQ. Written as DNA, the CDR3 is TGCGCCAGCAGCTTGGGCAGGACTAGCGGCCGCAATGAGCAGTTCTTC. Protein: CASSLGRTSGRNEQFF. Looking up the rest from reference TRBV5-1 and TRBJ2-1 gives the full variable domain: KAGVTQTPRYLIKTRGQQVTLSCSPISGHRSVSWYQQTPGQGLQFLFEYFSETQRNKGNFPGRFSGRQFSNSRSEMNVSTLELGDSALYLCASSLGRTSGRNEQFFGPGTRLTVL.

This chain joins TRBV10-1 and TRBJ2-2, with a tentative D call TRBD2 (6 bases). The CDR3 contains 15 residues. Germline CDR1 is WNHNN and CDR2 is SYGVQD (reference sequence). V shed 2 bases and J shed 4 bases, with 11 bases lying between them. This CDR3 is CASSERGTLTGELFF. CDR3 coding DNA: TGCGCCAGCAGTGAGCGGGGGACCCTCACCGGGGAGCTGTTTTTT.

The chain recombines TRBV10-1 with TRBJ2-5, with no clear D. The V end was cut by 5 bases, the J end by 7 bases, with 11 bases between. There are 12 residues in the CDR3. The germline CDR1 and CDR2 sequences are WNHNN and SYGVQD (reference sequence). The CDR3, as DNA: TGCGCCAGCAGTTTGGGCGATGGGACCCAGTACTTC. Translated, it gives CASSLGDGTQYF.

The chain combines TRBV5-1 with TRBJ1-1; 8 nucleotides match TRBD1. J was trimmed by 5 bases and V by 6 bases; bases with no gene match: 12. This CDR3 has 15 residues. Germline CDR1 reads SGHRS; CDR2 reads YFSETQ. The CDR3 coding sequence is TGCGCCAGCAACCCTAGGACAGGGAGTTTGACTGAAGCTTTCTTT. As protein: CASNPRTGSLTEAFF.

This clone has only one observation. The chain recombines TRBV7-9 with TRBJ2-5; possibly TRBD2 for D (5 bases). Between the trimmed V and J ends, which lost 5 bases and 1 base, there was a span of 11 bases. CDR1 is SEHNR, CDR2 FQNEAQ, per germline (reference sequence). This CDR3 comprises 14 residues. CDR3 coding DNA: TGTGCCAGCAGCCTTTTGGGGAGCCAAGAGACCCAGTACTTC. Translation gives CASSLLGSQETQYF.

This chain joins TRBV19 and TRBJ2-7; D is unresolved. Germline lookup yields CDR1 LNHDA and CDR2 SQIVND (reference sequence). CDR3 length equals 14 residues. V lost 6 bases, J lost 0 bases, and 12 bases lay in between. As DNA, the CDR3 is TGTGCCAGTAGGGGCAACTTCCTCTCCTACGAGCAGTACTTC. Translating it yields CASRGNFLSYEQYF.

The chain links TRBV28 to TRBJ2-1; 11 bases line up with TRBD2. The CDR3 consists of 16 residues. V dropped 4 bases and J dropped 4; count of bases not matched to a gene: 6. CDR1 is MDHEN and CDR2 is SYDVKM in the germline V gene. The CDR3 DNA reads as TGTGCCAGCAGTTCAAGACTAGCGGGGAGTTACAATGAGCAGTTCTTC. Translating gives CASSSRLAGSYNEQFF.

The chain employs TRBV27 and TRBJ2-4, with 7 positions matching TRBD1. Germline loops: CDR1 MNHEY, CDR2 SMNVEV (reference sequence). There are 13 residues in the CDR3. V was clipped by 8 bases and J by 8 bases; unmatched bases: 9. The CDR3 sequence is CASSRGLGDIQYF. CDR3 sequence (DNA): TGTGCCAGCTCTAGGGGGCTCGGGGACATTCAGTACTTC.

The chain is built from TRBV7-9 and TRBJ1-3; D not resolved. Germline CDR1 reads SEHNR; CDR2 reads FQNEAQ (reference sequence). V was cut by 4 bases and J by 1 base, with 14 bases left in between. This CDR3 contains 16 residues. CDR3 protein: CASSSPDGGSGNTIYF. The DNA for the CDR3 is TGTGCCAGCAGCTCTCCCGATGGAGGGTCTGGAAACACCATATATTTT.